These 23 T cell receptor beta chains were sequenced from one sample in a study of T cells in Graves' hyperthyroidism and ophthalmopathy. Amplification targeted TCR beta CDR3 regions from RNA transcripts. The TCR CDR3 was amplified in a first-round RT-PCR using the HTBI primer set. TCRdb passed the multiplex PCR reads through MiXCR, listing each CDR3 protein once. This table has roughly 500,000 distinct CDR3 sequences, about half appearing once. The sequencing input was peripheral blood or thyroid tissue (not recorded which). Receptors originate from an adult woman with Graves' disease, either hyperthyroidism or ophthalmopathy (not recorded which).

CDR3 DNA: TGTGCCAGCAGCCAAGCTCTCACCGGATCACCCCTCCACTTT. Its protein product is CASSQALTGSPLHF. The V and J genes are TRBV14 and TRBJ1-6; D ambiguous. The germline V gene has CDR1 SGHDN and CDR2 FVKESK. The CDR3 consists of 14 residues. V was cut by 1 base and J by 10 bases, with 11 bases left in between.

This clonotype has a handful of counts. The CDR3 ends on some other residue instead of the conserved phenylalanine or tryptophan, so this is likely a read error. Because the CDR3's place on the DNA is in doubt, the DNA is left out and the CDR3 is given as listed by TCRdb. This chain joins TRBV20-1 and TRBJ1-2; no DNA check was done on the table's D call, TRBD1. Per germline, CDR1 DFQATT and CDR2 SNEGSKA (reference sequence). The CDR3 extends over 9 residues, inclusive of both ends. CDR3 in amino acids: CSASYQQGV.

CDR3 nucleotides: TGTGCCAGCAGCTCACCACAAGGGTTGAATTCACCCCTCCACTTT. It specifies CASSSPQGLNSPLHF. V and J are TRBV7-8 and TRBJ1-6; D gene uncertain. The V end was cut by 4 bases, the J end by 7 bases, with 14 bases between. Germline loops: CDR1 SGHVS, CDR2 FQNEAQ. The CDR3 contains 15 residues.

This clonotype was observed a few times. Given the absence of the conserved phenylalanine or tryptophan at the CDR3 end, a read error is likely. The limits of the CDR3 on the DNA are not certain, so only TCRdb's listed CDR3 is given. The V gene is TRBV11-2, the J gene TRBJ2-7; TRBD2 is taken as the D call from the table, unchecked against the DNA. The CDR3 length is 8 residues, termini included. Germline values: CDR1 SGHAT, CDR2 FQNNGV. This CDR3 is CASSLAGG.

The chain links TRBV2 to TRBJ2-7; TRBD2 aligns across 7 bases. The CDR3 consists of 12 residues. Germline CDR1 is SNHLY and CDR2 is FYNNEI. With 4 bases clipped from V and 10 bases from J, the junction kept 7 bases outside the gene matches. The CDR3 here is CASSVREAAQYF. The CDR3 DNA reads TGTGCCAGCAGTGTACGGGAGGCCGCACAGTACTTC. Filled out from reference TRBV2 and TRBJ2-7, the complete variable domain reads EPEVTQTPSHQVTQMGQEVILRCVPISNHLYFYWYRQILGQKVEFLVSFYNNEISEKSEIFDDQFSVERPDGSNFTLKIRSTKLEDSAMYFCASSVREAAQYFGPGTRLTVT.

The chain couples TRBV7-9 to TRBJ1-2, with D possibly matching TRBD1 (5 bases). V was clipped by 3 bases and J by 0 bases, with 8 bases between them. The CDR3 spans 14 residues. Germline-derived CDR1 and CDR2 are SEHNR and FQNEAQ (reference sequence). This chain's CDR3 is CASSLQGTNYGYTF. In DNA, the CDR3 is TGTGCCAGCAGCTTGCAGGGTACTAACTATGGCTACACCTTC.

J is TRBJ2-7 and V is TRBV7-2; D is possibly TRBD2 (6 bases). This CDR3 spans 13 amino acids. Germline loops: CDR1 SGHTA, CDR2 FQGNSA. Trimming cost V 5 bases and J 6 bases, with 14 bases left between them. This chain's CDR3 is CASSLGGTFEQYF. The CDR3, as DNA: TGTGCCAGCAGCCTTGGGGGGACGTTCGAGCAGTACTTC.

This clonotype has a count of ten or more. The rearrangement joins TRBV14 to TRBJ2-5; D unresolved. CDR1 and CDR2 from the germline V gene are SGHDN and FVKESK. This CDR3 contains 13 residues. Deletions cut 1 base from V and 5 bases from J, with 8 bases between. In DNA form, the CDR3 reads TGTGCCAGCAGCCAAGCCGGTGGGGAGACCCAGTACTTC. Its translation: CASSQAGGETQYF.

Comments on this clonotype: One end of the junction is discordant with germline, which a read error may explain. The genes are TRBV2 and TRBJ2-5; D uncertain. The CDR3 has 10 amino acids. CDR1 is SNHLY and CDR2 is FYNNEI in the germline V gene. The chain's CDR3 is CASSRMTQHF. CDR3 in DNA: TGTGCCAGCAGTAGGATGACCCAGCACTTC.

This clonotype came up many times. The chain links TRBV19 to TRBJ2-5; 8 nucleotides match TRBD2. Germline trimming cut 3 bases from V and 2 bases from J; bases unmatched to any gene: 11. This CDR3 contains 17 residues. CDR1 and CDR2 from the germline V gene are LNHDA and SQIVND (reference sequence). CDR3 in amino acids: CASSIDGRASKQETQYF. In DNA form, the CDR3 reads TGTGCCAGTAGTATTGACGGGAGGGCCTCGAAGCAAGAGACCCAGTACTTC.

The rearrangement links TRBV6-1 to TRBJ2-5; the D gene is possibly TRBD1 (5 bases). V was cut by 6 bases and J by 5 bases, with 16 bases left in between. Germline CDR1 reads MNHNS; CDR2 reads SASEGT. This CDR3 is built from 14 residues. The CDR3 sequence: CASRDRQGYETQYF. The CDR3 coding sequence is TGTGCCAGCAGAGATCGTCAGGGTTACGAGACCCAGTACTTC.

This clonotype has a handful of counts. The V and J genes are TRBV20-1 and TRBJ2-5; D is possibly TRBD1 or TRBD2 (6 bases each). From germline, CDR1 is DFQATT and CDR2 SNEGSKA (reference sequence). The CDR3 is made up of 14 amino acids. Trimming took off 3 bases at V and 5 bases at J, with 16 bases between the two ends. CDR3 bases: TGCAGTGCTAGGAATCACAGGGAGGTGGAGACCCAGTACTTC. It codes for CSARNHREVETQYF.

The V gene is TRBV4-2, the J gene TRBJ2-3; D possibly corresponds to TRBD1 (7 bases). The CDR3 has 15 residues. V was pared by 4 bases and J by 5 bases, with 16 bases between. The germline V gene encodes CDR1 LGHNA and CDR2 YNFKEQ. CDR3: CASSLGGQQLDTQYF. The CDR3 region has the DNA TGTGCCAGCAGCCTCGGGGGACAGCAGTTAGATACGCAGTATTTT.

At least ten counts were recorded for this clonotype. The chain employs TRBV28 and TRBJ2-5; 7 bases fit TRBD1. The CDR3 is 13 amino acids. The V and J ends lost 10 bases and 7 bases, in that order; junction bases with no gene match: 12. Germline CDR1 MDHEN, CDR2 SYDVKM. Here the CDR3 DNA reads TGTGCCACGGATTACAGGGGATTAGGGACCCAGTACTTC. This codes for CATDYRGLGTQYF.

In the case of this clonotype: A junction end diverges from the germline sequence, so it may reflect a read error. The chain recombines TRBV19 with TRBJ2-6; 7 nucleotides agree with TRBD1. The CDR3 is made up of 13 amino acids. The V gene's germline CDR1 is LNHDA and CDR2 SQIVND (reference sequence). The CDR3, as DNA: TGTGCCAGTAGCGCGACAGGGATGAACACTGAAGCTTTC. This translates into CASSATGMNTEAF.

In its sample, this clonotype was seen once. The V call is TRBV2, the J call TRBJ1-1; the D is unclear. CDR1 is SNHLY, CDR2 FYNNEI, per germline. V was clipped by 8 bases and J by 1 base, with 11 bases between them. There are 13 residues in the CDR3. CDR3 in amino acids: CASSARQNTEAFF. The CDR3 DNA is TGTGCCAGCTCCGCCCGCCAGAACACTGAAGCTTTCTTT.

The gene calls are TRBV5-1 and TRBJ2-5; D may correspond to TRBD1 or TRBD2 (5 bases each). This CDR3 is 15 amino acids long. With 1 base removed from V and 2 bases from J, the gap between germline ends came to 12 bases. Germline V gene lookup returns CDR1 SGHRS and CDR2 YFSETQ. This CDR3 is CASSLSPGPQETQYF. The CDR3 coding sequence is TGCGCCAGCAGCTTGAGTCCGGGACCACAAGAGACCCAGTACTTC.

This rearrangement joins TRBV7-8 to TRBJ1-6, with D perhaps TRBD1 (6 bases). V lost 5 bases to trimming and J lost 6 bases, with 17 bases between them. The CDR3 covers 16 residues. The germline V gene has CDR1 SGHVS and CDR2 FQNEAQ. The CDR3 nucleotides read TGTGCCAGCAGCGCTAACAGGGTATTGGTTAATTCACCCCTCCACTTT. Amino acid sequence: CASSANRVLVNSPLHF.

With respect to this clonotype: Just one base apart from a much larger clone, this may be a read error. The chain is built from TRBV4-2 and TRBJ2-2; D might be TRBD2 (5 bases). The CDR3 loop spans 15 amino acids. CDR1 is LGHNA and CDR2 is YNFKEQ in the germline V gene. CDR3 in amino acids: CASGKTDANTGELLF. CDR3 in DNA: TGTGCCAGCGGGAAAACAGACGCGAACACCGGGGAGCTGCTTTTT.

V gene TRBV15 combines with J gene TRBJ1-1; TRBD1 matches 8 bases. This CDR3 comprises 16 residues. The germline V gene encodes CDR1 LNHNV and CDR2 YYDKDF (reference sequence). Losses at the gene ends were 4 bases for V and 2 bases for J; bases not matched to a gene: 9. CDR3 loop: CATSTGQGRVNTEAFF. In DNA, the CDR3 is TGTGCCACCAGCACAGGACAGGGACGGGTAAACACTGAAGCTTTCTTT.

This clonotype is a singleton in its sample. The chain links TRBV2 to TRBJ2-1, with D possibly TRBD1 on 6 matching bases. The CDR3 sequence is 14 residues long. Deletions cut 1 base from V and 7 bases from J, with 11 bases between. Germline loops: CDR1 SNHLY, CDR2 FYNNEI. CDR3 amino acids: CASSEEQGSNEQFF. The CDR3, as DNA: TGTGCCAGCAGTGAAGAACAGGGTTCTAATGAGCAGTTCTTC. Filled out from reference TRBV2 and TRBJ2-1, the complete variable domain reads EPEVTQTPSHQVTQMGQEVILRCVPISNHLYFYWYRQILGQKVEFLVSFYNNEISEKSEIFDDQFSVERPDGSNFTLKIRSTKLEDSAMYFCASSEEQGSNEQFFGPGTRLTVL.

The sample holds many counts of this clonotype. The chain combines TRBV6-1 with TRBJ2-5; possible D gene TRBD2, 5 bases. Germline V CDR1 and CDR2: MNHNS, SASEGT. Trimming removed 1 base from V and 5 bases from J, with 14 bases in between. There are 15 residues in the CDR3. CDR3 sequence (DNA): TGTGCCAGCAGTGAAGAGTACGGGATGGGGGAGACCCAGTACTTC. It encodes CASSEEYGMGETQYF.

This clonotype has at least ten counts. This chain joins TRBV7-3 and TRBJ1-5; 10 positions agree with TRBD1. The V gene's germline CDR1 is SGHTA and CDR2 FQGTGA. The CDR3 sequence is 19 residues long. Unmatched junction bases numbered 13, after V lost 0 bases and J lost 5 bases. CDR3 loop: CASSLTDRGRLIWYQPQHF. CDR3 sequence (DNA): TGTGCCAGCAGCTTAACTGACAGGGGGCGTCTTATTTGGTATCAGCCCCAGCATTTT. The variable domain in full, with the rest retrieved from reference TRBV7-3 and TRBJ1-5, is GAGVSQTPSNKVTEKGKYVELRCDPISGHTALYWYRQSLGQGPEFLIYFQGTGAADDSGLPNDRFFAVRPEGSVSTLKIQRTERGDSAVYLCASSLTDRGRLIWYQPQHFGDGTRLSIL.